The present entry profiles one TCR beta chain with its context. One junction end disagrees with the germline gene, perhaps due to a read error. Time point defined: newly diagnosed GD, antithyroid drugs for less than 3 months. From RNA extracted from PBMCs, the TCR library was made. All patients originated from an endocrinology department located in Xi'an, China. These data originate in a study of regulatory T cells in long-lasting Graves disease. In building TCR beta libraries, iRepertoire HTBI primers were used together with Arm-PCR of CDR3 regions. TCRdb fed the multiplex PCR reads into MiXCR, producing one record per CDR3 protein. The sample shows about 400,000 distinct CDR3 sequences, roughly 16% of them seen only once. The CDR3 is 18 residues long. The data were also submitted as part of a second study, on T cells in Graves' hyperthyroidism and ophthalmopathy. As that report states: A set of HTBI primers served as the primers for a first-round RT-PCR of the TCR CDR3.

The sequence was collected from a young woman with Graves disease. This material consisted of peripheral blood mononuclear cells (PBMCs), taken at new diagnosis, from a patient treated with antithyroid drugs. The chain combines TRBV12-3 or TRBV12-4 with TRBJ2-7, with 9 bases matching TRBD1. The CDR3 nucleotides read TGTGCCAGCAGCTTAGGCCTAATGGACAGGGGAGTAGTCTACGAGCAGTACTTC. Translating it yields CASSLGLMDRGVVYEQYF.